The clone carrying this T cell receptor (beta chain) is labeled as medium-sized. The roughly 20-31 mg bulk tissue piece was not sorted before simultaneous RNA and DNA extraction. Surgical resection served as treatment for the primary liver carcinoma of these patients. The data derive from a study of tumor-infiltrating lymphocytes in primary liver carcinoma. Study context: Tumors were stage T1-T3 N0M0, roughly 4 to 10 cm across. Sequenced samples came back with roughly 3.5 to 7.5 million productive TCRbeta reads, and the counts looked alike across tissue types.

TCR beta cDNA was made from 450 to 500 ng total RNA with a constant-region primer. Modified slightly, ARM-PCR produced TCR beta libraries over three nested multiplex PCR rounds. TCRdb analysed the multiplex PCR reads with MiXCR anew, one entry per CDR3 protein. The data hold just under 45,000 distinct CDR3 sequences, with around 66% observed a single time. This TCR came from a middle-aged man with primary liver carcinoma and hepatitis B virus infection. What was sequenced was liver tumor tissue from sampling region 2. Subset meaning: tumor region T2, inferior pole.

CDR3 DNA sequence: TGTGCCAGCAGCCAAGGTGACAGGGGCCACGAGCAGTACTTC. Amino acids: CASSQGDRGHEQYF. The chain joins TRBV4-2 to TRBJ2-7, with 8 bases fitting TRBD1. This CDR3 region has 14 residues. V lost 1 base and J lost 5; bases outside the gene matches: 4. CDR1 LGHNA and CDR2 YNFKEQ come from the germline V gene.